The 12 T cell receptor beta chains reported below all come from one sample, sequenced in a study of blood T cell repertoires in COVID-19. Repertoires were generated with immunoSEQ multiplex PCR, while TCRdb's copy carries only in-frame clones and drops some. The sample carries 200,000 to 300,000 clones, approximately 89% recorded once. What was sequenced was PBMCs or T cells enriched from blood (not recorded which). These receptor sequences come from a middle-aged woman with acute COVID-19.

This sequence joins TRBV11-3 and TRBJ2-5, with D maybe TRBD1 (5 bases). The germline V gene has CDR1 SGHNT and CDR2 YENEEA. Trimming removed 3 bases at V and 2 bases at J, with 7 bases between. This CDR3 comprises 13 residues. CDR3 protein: CASSLGQQETQYF. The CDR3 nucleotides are TGTGCCAGCAGCTTGGGGCAGCAAGAGACCCAGTACTTC.

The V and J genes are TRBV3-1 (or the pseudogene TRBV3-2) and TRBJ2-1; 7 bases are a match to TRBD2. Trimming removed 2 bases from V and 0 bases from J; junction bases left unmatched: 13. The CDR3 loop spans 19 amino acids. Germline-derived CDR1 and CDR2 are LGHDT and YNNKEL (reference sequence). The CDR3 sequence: CASSQSLRLLASSYNEQFF. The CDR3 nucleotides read TGTGCCAGCAGCCAATCTCTAAGGTTACTAGCGAGCTCCTACAATGAGCAGTTCTTC.

DNA for the CDR3: TGTGCCAGCAGCTTAGCGGCAGCGTATAATTCACCCCTCCACTTT. It specifies CASSLAAAYNSPLHF. This chain connects TRBV7-2 to TRBJ1-6; D call uncertain. V was shortened by 0 bases and J by 4 bases, with 7 bases between the two germline ends. The germline CDR1 and CDR2 sequences are SGHTA and FQGNSA. This CDR3 spans 15 amino acids.

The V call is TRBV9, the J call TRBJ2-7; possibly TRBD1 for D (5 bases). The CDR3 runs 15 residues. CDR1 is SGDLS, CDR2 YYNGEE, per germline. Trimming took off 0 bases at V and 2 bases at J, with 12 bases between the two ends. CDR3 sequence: CASSVEEGATYEQYF. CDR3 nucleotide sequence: TGTGCCAGCAGCGTAGAGGAAGGGGCGACCTACGAGCAGTACTTC. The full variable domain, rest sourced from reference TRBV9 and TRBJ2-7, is DSGVTQTPKHLITATGQRVTLRCSPRSGDLSVYWYQQSLDQGLQFLIQYYNGEERAKGNILERFSAQQFPDLHSELNLSSLELGDSALYFCASSVEEGATYEQYFGPGTRLTVT.

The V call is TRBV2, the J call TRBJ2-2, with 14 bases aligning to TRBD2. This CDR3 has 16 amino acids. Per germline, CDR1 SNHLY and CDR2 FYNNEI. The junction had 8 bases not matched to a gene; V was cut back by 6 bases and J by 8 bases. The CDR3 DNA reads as TGTGCCAGCAGGATGACTAGCGGGGGGGCTGGTGGGGAGCTGTTTTTT. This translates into CASRMTSGGAGGELFF.

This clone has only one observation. The CDR3 region has the DNA TGTGCCAGCAGTTCAGGGGTTGTAGTCCACTTT. Protein sequence: CASSSGVVVHF. This sequence joins TRBV12-3 or TRBV12-4 and TRBJ1-6; D is possibly TRBD1 (6 bases). The CDR3 length is 11 residues. Trimming pared 4 bases from V and 17 bases from J, leaving 12 bases between.

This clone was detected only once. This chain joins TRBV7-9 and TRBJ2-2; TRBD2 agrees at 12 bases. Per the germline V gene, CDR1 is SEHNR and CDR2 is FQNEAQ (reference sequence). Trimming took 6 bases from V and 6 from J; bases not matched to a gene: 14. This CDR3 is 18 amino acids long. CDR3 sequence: CASRTGGRLAGVPGELFF. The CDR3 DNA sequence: TGTGCCAGCAGGACGGGAGGTAGACTAGCGGGAGTCCCCGGGGAGCTGTTTTTT.

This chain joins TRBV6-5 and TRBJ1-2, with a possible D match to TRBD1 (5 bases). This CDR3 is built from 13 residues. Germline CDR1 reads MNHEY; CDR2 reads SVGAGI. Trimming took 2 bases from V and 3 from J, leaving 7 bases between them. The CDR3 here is CASSYDRYYGYTF. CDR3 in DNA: TGTGCCAGCAGTTACGACAGATACTATGGCTACACCTTC.

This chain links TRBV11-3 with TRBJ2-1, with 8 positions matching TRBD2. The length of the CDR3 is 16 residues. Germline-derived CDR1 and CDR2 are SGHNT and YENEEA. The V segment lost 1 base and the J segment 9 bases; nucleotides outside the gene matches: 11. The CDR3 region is CASSLGGGSGNFEQFF. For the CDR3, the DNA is TGTGCCAGCAGCTTAGGGGGGGGTAGCGGGAATTTTGAGCAGTTCTTC.

The CDR3 is CASSRLGTGWGSTDTQYF. CDR3 in DNA: TGTGCCAGCAGCCGTCTCGGGACAGGGTGGGGTAGCACAGATACGCAGTATTTT. The chain uses TRBV7-9 and TRBJ2-3; TRBD1 agrees at 9 bases. This CDR3 has 18 amino acids. The J segment lost 0 bases and the V segment lost 5 bases, leaving 12 bases of the junction unmatched. Germline V lookup: CDR1 SEHNR, CDR2 FQNEAQ (reference sequence).

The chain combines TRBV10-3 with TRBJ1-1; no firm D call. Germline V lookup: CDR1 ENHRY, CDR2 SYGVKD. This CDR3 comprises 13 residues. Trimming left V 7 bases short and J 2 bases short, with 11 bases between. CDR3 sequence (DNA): TGTGCCATCAATTATGAGGAAAACACTGAAGCTTTCTTT. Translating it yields CAINYEENTEAFF.

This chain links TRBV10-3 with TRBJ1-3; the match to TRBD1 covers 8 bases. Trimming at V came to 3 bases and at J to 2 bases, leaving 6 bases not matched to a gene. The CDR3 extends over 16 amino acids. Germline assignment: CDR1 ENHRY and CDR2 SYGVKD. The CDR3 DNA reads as TGTGCCATCAGTGACCGTCAACAGGGGGCTGGAAACACCATATATTTT. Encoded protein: CAISDRQQGAGNTIYF.